Sequencing of this TCR beta chain was carried out in a study of PD-L1 blockade in urothelial cancer. For the study at large: About 85% of the roughly 29 patients were men whose urothelial cancer was bladder-origin. Blood was tested 3 weeks (second dose) and 6 weeks into treatment.

In germline, CDR1 is GTSNPN, CDR2 SVGIG (reference sequence). The ends were cut back, 1 base at V and 4 bases at J, with 8 bases in the middle. This CDR3 has 13 amino acids. With regard to this clone: The antigen remains undetermined. This sample also contains other DNA sequences that code for the same CDR3.

The table came from immunoSEQ multiplex PCR; TCRdb's copy has only in-frame clones and leaves some out. This table has fewer than 85,000 clones, about four fifths appearing once. Time point: pretreatment peripheral blood. Study-level findings and limits: Pretreatment peripheral blood TCR clonality that fell below the median predicted better survival among the patients studied. Durable-benefit patients showed greater tumor-associated blood clone expansion at 3 weeks.

Sequenced here: PBMCs, sampled around atezolizumab (anti-PD-L1) treatment. The chain uses TRBV30 and TRBJ1-5; a possible D gene is TRBD1 (5 bases). This TCR was sampled from a woman between 70 and 85 years old with urothelial cancer. CDR3 region: CAWSGQSNQPQHF. The CDR3 nucleotides read TGTGCCTGGAGTGGACAGAGTAATCAGCCCCAGCATTTT.